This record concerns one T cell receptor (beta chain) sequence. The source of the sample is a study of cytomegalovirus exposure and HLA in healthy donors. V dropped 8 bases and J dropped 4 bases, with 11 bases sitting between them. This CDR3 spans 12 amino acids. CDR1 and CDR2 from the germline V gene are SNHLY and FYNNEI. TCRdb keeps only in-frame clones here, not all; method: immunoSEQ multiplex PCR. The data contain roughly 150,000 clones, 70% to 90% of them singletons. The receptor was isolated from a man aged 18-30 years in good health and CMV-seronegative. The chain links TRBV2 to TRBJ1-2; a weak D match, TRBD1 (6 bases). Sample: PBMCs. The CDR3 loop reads CASEGDSYGYTF. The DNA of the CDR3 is TGTGCCAGCGAGGGGGATAGCTATGGCTACACCTTC.